This TCR beta chain was documented in a study of T cells in localized non-small cell lung cancer. Study results and caveats: Patients showing higher blood T cell density tended to see longer overall survival. There was higher T cell clonality in uninvolved adjacent lung than in tumor, and it was highest there. A median of roughly 55 of the top 100 tumor clones appeared in adjacent lung, which was paired and uninvolved.

Sequenced by immunoSEQ multiplex PCR; TCRdb stores in-frame clones only, minus some. The data show tens of thousands of clones, around 84% seen once. About this clone: As yet, its antigen is unknown.

J was trimmed by 9 bases and V by 6 bases; bases with no gene match: 8. Germline V gene data show CDR1 as SGHRS and CDR2 as YFSETQ. The CDR3 covers 14 residues. This chain uses TRBV5-1 with TRBJ1-6; 8 nucleotides line up with TRBD1. The TCR originated in a female donor with stage II lung adenocarcinoma. The sample here was PBMCs, taken before any cancer treatment. CDR3 loop: CASTGQEARSPLHF. The DNA of the CDR3 is TGCGCCAGCACGGGACAGGAGGCTCGTTCACCCCTCCACTTT.